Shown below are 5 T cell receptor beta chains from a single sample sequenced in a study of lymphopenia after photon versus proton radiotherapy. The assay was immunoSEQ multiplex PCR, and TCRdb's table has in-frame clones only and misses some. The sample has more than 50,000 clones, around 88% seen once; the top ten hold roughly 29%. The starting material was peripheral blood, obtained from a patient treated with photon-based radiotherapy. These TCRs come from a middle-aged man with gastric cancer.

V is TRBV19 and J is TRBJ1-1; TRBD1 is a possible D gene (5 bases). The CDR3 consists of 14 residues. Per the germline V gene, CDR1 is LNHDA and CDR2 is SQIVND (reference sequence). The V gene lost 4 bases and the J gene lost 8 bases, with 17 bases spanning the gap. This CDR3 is CASSTAGQGAEAFF. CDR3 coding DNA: TGTGCCAGTAGTACCGCGGGGCAGGGAGCAGAAGCTTTCTTT.

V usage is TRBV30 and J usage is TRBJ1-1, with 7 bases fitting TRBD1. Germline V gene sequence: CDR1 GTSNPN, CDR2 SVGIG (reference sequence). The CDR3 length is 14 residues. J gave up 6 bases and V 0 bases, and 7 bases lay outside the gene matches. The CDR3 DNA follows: TGTGCCTGGAGTGTTGCCCAGACAGGGTCTGAAGCTTTCTTT. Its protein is CAWSVAQTGSEAFF.

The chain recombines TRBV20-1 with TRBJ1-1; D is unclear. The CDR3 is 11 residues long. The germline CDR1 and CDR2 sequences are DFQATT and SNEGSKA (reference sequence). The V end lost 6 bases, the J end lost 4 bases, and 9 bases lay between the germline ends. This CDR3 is CSALAATEAFF. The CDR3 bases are TGCAGTGCCCTCGCGGCCACTGAAGCTTTCTTT.

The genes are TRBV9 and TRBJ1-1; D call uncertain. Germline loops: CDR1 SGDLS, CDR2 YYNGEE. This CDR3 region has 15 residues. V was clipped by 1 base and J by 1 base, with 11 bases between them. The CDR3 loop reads CASSVSGVENTEAFF. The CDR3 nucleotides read TGTGCCAGCAGCGTATCCGGGGTTGAGAACACTGAAGCTTTCTTT.

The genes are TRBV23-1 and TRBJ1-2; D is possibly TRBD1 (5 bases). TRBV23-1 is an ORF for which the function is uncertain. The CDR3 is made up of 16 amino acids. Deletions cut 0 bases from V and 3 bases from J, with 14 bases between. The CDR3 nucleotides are TGCGCCAGCAGTCAATCCGAGTGGCAGGGCCACTATGGCTACACCTTC. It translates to CASSQSEWQGHYGYTF.